A single sample gave rise to the 2 T cell receptor beta chains below, sequenced in a study of lymphopenia after photon versus proton radiotherapy. Here immunoSEQ multiplex PCR was the method, and the copy in TCRdb shows in-frame clones only, minus some. Among fewer than 20,000 clones listed, more than 85% were seen once. Sample: peripheral blood, taken from a patient treated with photon-based radiotherapy. These receptors originate from a woman aged 40 to 50 with cholangiocarcinoma.

J is TRBJ1-2 and V is TRBV4-2; TRBD1 matches 12 bases. Per germline, CDR1 LGHNA and CDR2 YNFKEQ. This CDR3 has 16 amino acids. Germline trimming cut 4 bases from V and 6 bases from J; bases unmatched to any gene: 9. This chain's CDR3 is CASSLPGTGGADGYTF. CDR3 sequence (DNA): TGTGCCAGCAGCCTTCCCGGGACAGGGGGCGCAGATGGCTACACCTTC.

This chain links TRBV21-1 with TRBJ1-2; the table's D call TRBD1 went unverified against the DNA. TRBV21-1 is a pseudogene. The CDR3 runs to 14 residues. The CDR3 is CASRGYRKTYGYTF. The CDR3, as DNA: TGTGCCAGCAGGGGCTACAGAAAGACCTATGGCTACACCTTC.